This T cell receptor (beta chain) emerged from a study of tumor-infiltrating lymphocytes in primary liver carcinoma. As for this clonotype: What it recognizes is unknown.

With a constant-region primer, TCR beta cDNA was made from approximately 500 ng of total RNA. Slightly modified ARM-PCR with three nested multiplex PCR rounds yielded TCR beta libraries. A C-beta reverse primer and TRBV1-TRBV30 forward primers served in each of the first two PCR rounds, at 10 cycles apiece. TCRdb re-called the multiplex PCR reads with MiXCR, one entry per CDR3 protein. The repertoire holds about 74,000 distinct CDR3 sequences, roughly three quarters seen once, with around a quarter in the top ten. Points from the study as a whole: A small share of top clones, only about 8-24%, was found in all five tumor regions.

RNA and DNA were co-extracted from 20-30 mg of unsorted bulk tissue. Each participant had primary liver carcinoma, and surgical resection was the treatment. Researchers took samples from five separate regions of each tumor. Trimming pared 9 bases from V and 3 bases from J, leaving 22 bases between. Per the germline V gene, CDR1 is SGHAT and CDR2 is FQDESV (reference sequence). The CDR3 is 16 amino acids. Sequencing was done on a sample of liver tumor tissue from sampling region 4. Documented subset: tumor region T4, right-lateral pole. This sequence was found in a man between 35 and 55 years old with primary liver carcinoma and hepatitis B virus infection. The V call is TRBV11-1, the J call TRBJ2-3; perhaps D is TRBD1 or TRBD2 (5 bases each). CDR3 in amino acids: CASSLGTSAQTDTQYF. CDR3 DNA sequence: TGTGCCAGTAGCCTCGGGACCAGCGCACAAACAGATACGCAGTATTTT.